This T cell receptor (beta chain) was captured in a study of T cells in Graves' hyperthyroidism and ophthalmopathy. TCR beta CDR3 regions were amplified from RNA. The primer set for the first-round RT-PCR of the TCR CDR3 was HTBI. TCRdb re-derived calls from the multiplex PCR reads in MiXCR, one entry per CDR3 protein. Counted here are 300,000 to 450,000 distinct CDR3 sequences, roughly 13% occurring once; the ten biggest clones make up 11%. Hyperthyroidism patients were newly diagnosed, had disease duration under 2 months, and were aged 18 to 65 years. Trimming cost V 5 bases and J 4 bases, with 11 bases left between them. In germline, CDR1 is MNHNS, CDR2 SASEGT. CDR3 length: 14 residues.

The sequence was collected from a woman in her fifties or sixties with Graves' hyperthyroidism. V usage is TRBV6-1 and J usage is TRBJ2-2; possibly TRBD2 for D (6 bases). Sequenced input: blood. The CDR3 bases are TGTGCCAGCAGTAGGGAGGTGGTCACCGGGGAGCTGTTTTTT. It codes for CASSREVVTGELFF.